The 9 T cell receptor beta chains listed next were all sequenced from one sample in a study of beta chain features in type 1 diabetes. Whole-study findings and limits: Moderate yet significant TCRB CDR3 shortening was seen in Type 1 diabetes patients in all four CD4+ subsets.

The sequenced template was cDNA made from the entire isolated RNA. Sequencing was performed with immunoSEQ multiplex PCR; in TCRdb, only in-frame clones are kept and a portion is missing. Found here are a few hundred thousand clones, about 13% of them singletons; the top ten hold about 0.016%. Which antigens these TCRs recognize remains unknown. Material for sequencing was naive CD4+ T cells from blood. All receptors come from a young woman with type 1 diabetes.

The chain recombines TRBV27 with TRBJ2-5; tentatively, D is TRBD1 (5 bases). V was cut by 4 bases and J by 2 bases, with 11 bases left in between. The CDR3 sequence is 14 residues long. The germline V gene has CDR1 MNHEY and CDR2 SMNVEV (reference sequence). The CDR3 is CASSSHDSQETQYF. The CDR3 coding sequence is TGTGCCAGCAGTTCCCACGACAGTCAAGAGACCCAGTACTTC.

The gene calls are TRBV19 and TRBJ2-1; 7 nucleotides line up with TRBD1. Germline trimming cut 6 bases from V and 6 bases from J; bases unmatched to any gene: 5. There are 13 residues in the CDR3. From germline, CDR1 is LNHDA and CDR2 SQIVND (reference sequence). CDR3: CASRGQYANEQFF. In nucleotides, the CDR3 is TGTGCCAGTAGGGGACAGTACGCCAATGAGCAGTTCTTC.

The CDR3: CASSMSGGLTDTGELFF. In DNA form, the CDR3 reads TGTGCCAGTAGTATGTCGGGAGGTTTAACAGACACCGGGGAGCTGTTTTTT. The chain recombines TRBV19 with TRBJ2-2, with 7 bases aligning to TRBD2. V lost 3 bases, J lost 3 bases, and 10 bases stayed unmatched. This CDR3 contains 17 residues. Per germline, CDR1 LNHDA and CDR2 SQIVND (reference sequence).

The chain carries TRBV4-3 and TRBJ2-1; 9 nucleotides match TRBD1. CDR3 size: 14 residues. Germline values: CDR1 LGHNA, CDR2 YSLEER. Losses at the gene ends were 4 bases for V and 10 bases for J; bases not matched to a gene: 8. CDR3 in DNA: TGCGCCAGCAGCCTTAACAGGGGGCAAGGCGAGCAGTTCTTC. Protein sequence: CASSLNRGQGEQFF.

This clone was counted between two and nine times. The chain employs TRBV2 and TRBJ1-1; 10 positions agree with TRBD1. V shed 4 bases, J shed 6 bases, and the junction held 8 bases outside the gene matches. The CDR3 contains 15 residues. CDR1 SNHLY and CDR2 FYNNEI come from the germline V gene. CDR3 sequence reads: CASSVGQGDWAEAFF. The CDR3, as DNA: TGTGCCAGCAGTGTTGGACAGGGGGATTGGGCTGAAGCTTTCTTT.

This clone was observed a handful of times. The chain employs TRBV5-5 and TRBJ2-5; D call uncertain. This CDR3 is built from 15 residues. Trimming pared 1 base from V and 5 bases from J, leaving 15 bases between. CDR1 and CDR2 (germline): SGHKS, YYEKEE (reference sequence). In DNA form, the CDR3 reads TGTGCCAGCAGCTTGTGGCTTCCCCAGTCGGAGACCCAGTACTTC. Translation: CASSLWLPQSETQYF.

This clone has a handful of counts. The chain recombines TRBV5-1 with TRBJ2-1, with D possibly being TRBD2 (6 bases). Germline CDR1 SGHRS, CDR2 YFSETQ. The CDR3 is made up of 14 amino acids. Trimming took off 3 bases at V and 7 bases at J, with 14 bases between the two ends. The CDR3 here is CASSSLTSENEQFF. CDR3 DNA sequence: TGCGCCAGCAGCTCACTGACTAGTGAAAATGAGCAGTTCTTC.

This clone was recorded a few times. The rearrangement uses TRBV7-6 and TRBJ2-1, with TRBD2 as a possible D gene (5 bases). Germline values: CDR1 SGHVS, CDR2 FNYEAQ. The CDR3 sequence is 15 residues long. V was trimmed by 5 bases and J by 3 bases, leaving 14 bases between them. The CDR3 protein is CASSQFTGDYNEQFF. In DNA form, the CDR3 reads TGTGCCAGCAGCCAATTTACCGGGGACTACAATGAGCAGTTCTTC.

The chain employs TRBV19 and TRBJ1-1, with D tentatively TRBD1 (5 bases). Germline assignment: CDR1 LNHDA and CDR2 SQIVND (reference sequence). Trimming cost V 4 bases and J 6 bases, with 9 bases left between them. The CDR3 has 12 amino acids. CDR3 region: CASSRGGPEAFF. CDR3 nucleotides: TGTGCCAGTAGTAGGGGGGGTCCTGAAGCTTTCTTT.